Listed below are T cell receptor beta chains from one sample, sequenced in a study of blood T cell repertoires in COVID-19. Using immunoSEQ multiplex PCR, the repertoire was profiled, and TCRdb retains in-frame clones only, with some absent. This table has 310,000 or so clones, about 90% appearing once. Sequencing was done on a sample of PBMCs or T cells enriched from blood (not recorded which). The receptor set was obtained from a woman aged 18-30 years with acute COVID-19. CDR3s include the opening cysteine and the closing phenylalanine or tryptophan. Each record gives: V gene, D gene, clone size, J gene, CDR3 protein, CDR3 DNA. The D gene is left open where the match is weak. Size values are once, few and many counts, or a class for expanded clones, and some rows have none.

TRBV2	TRBD1	-	TRBJ2-1	CASSRRTGRSQNEQFF	TGTGCCAGCAGTAGAAGGACAGGGCGAAGTCAAAATGAGCAGTTCTTC
TRBV30	TRBD1	-	TRBJ1-2	CAWSVLRDRGFNYGYTF	TGTGCCTGGAGTGTCTTGCGTGACAGGGGGTTTAACTATGGCTACACCTTC
TRBV3-1/TRBV3-2	TRBD2	-	TRBJ2-5	CASSQNGGGLGGTQYF	TGTGCCAGCAGCCAAAACGGGGGGGGTCTAGGAGGGACCCAGTACTTC
TRBV19	-	-	TRBJ2-3	CASSMVSGTDTQYF	TGTGCCAGTAGTATGGTTAGCGGCACAGATACGCAGTATTTT
TRBV7-2	TRBD2	-	TRBJ2-7	CASTLGGDTEQYF	TGTGCCAGCACCCTCGGGGGGGATACCGAGCAGTACTTC
TRBV7-2	-	-	TRBJ2-2	CASSLVQGTGELFF	TGTGCCAGCAGCTTAGTACAGGGCACCGGGGAGCTGTTTTTT
TRBV12-3/TRBV12-4	-	-	TRBJ1-3	CASRQISGNTIYF	TGTGCCAGCAGACAGATCTCTGGAAACACCATATATTTT
TRBV5-4	TRBD1	-	TRBJ2-5	CASSFGQGQETQYF	TGTGCCAGCAGCTTCGGACAGGGGCAAGAGACCCAGTACTTC
TRBV2	-	-	TRBJ1-2	CASSVLLSRPSNGYTF	TGTGCCAGCAGTGTTCTCTTGAGCAGGCCCTCGAATGGCTACACCTTC
TRBV19	TRBD1	once	TRBJ1-3	CASRAVAGTVTGNTIYF	TGTGCCAGTAGGGCCGTCGCCGGGACAGTTACTGGAAACACCATATATTTT
TRBV11-2	-	-	TRBJ2-1	CASSLGRLGGSYNEQFF	TGTGCCAGCAGCTTAGGGCGCTTAGGGGGATCCTACAATGAGCAGTTCTTC
TRBV18	-	once	TRBJ2-7	CASSPQGRAYEQYF	TGTGCCAGCTCACCCCAGGGCAGGGCCTACGAGCAGTACTTC
TRBV6-1	-	-	TRBJ1-5	CASSKIEIGNQPQHF	TGTGCCAGCAGTAAAATTGAGATAGGCAATCAGCCCCAGCATTTT
TRBV12-3/TRBV12-4	-	-	TRBJ1-2	CASSPRQNYGYTF	TGTGCCAGCAGCCCAAGACAGAACTATGGCTACACCTTC
TRBV5-8	-	-	TRBJ2-5	CASSLGAGVLSETQYF	TGTGCCAGCAGCTTGGGAGCAGGGGTGCTTTCTGAGACCCAGTACTTC
TRBV5-3	TRBD1	-	TRBJ1-5	CARSLDRGWDQPQHF	TGTGCCAGAAGCCTGGACAGGGGTTGGGATCAGCCCCAGCATTTT
TRBV6-5	TRBD1	-	TRBJ2-4	CASREPRTGLNIQYF	TGTGCCAGCAGGGAGCCCCGGACAGGGTTGAACATTCAGTACTTC
TRBV6-5	TRBD2	once	TRBJ2-2	CASRPLAGNTGELFF	TGTGCCAGCAGGCCTCTAGCGGGGAACACCGGGGAGCTGTTTTTT
TRBV24-1	TRBD1	-	TRBJ2-7	CATSDSGTGFEQYF	TGTGCCACCAGTGATAGCGGGACAGGGTTTGAGCAGTACTTC
TRBV2	TRBD1	once	TRBJ1-6	CASSGGTASSYNSPLHF	TGTGCCAGCAGTGGCGGGACAGCTAGCTCCTATAATTCACCCCTCCACTTT
TRBV6-2/TRBV6-3	-	-	TRBJ1-5	CASSYAWAGPQPQHF	TGTGCCAGCAGTTACGCCTGGGCAGGGCCTCAGCCCCAGCATTTT
TRBV5-1	TRBD2	-	TRBJ2-3	CADHQGLAGPTDTQYF	TGCGCCGATCACCAGGGGTTAGCGGGGCCCACAGATACGCAGTATTTT
TRBV3-1/TRBV3-2	TRBD2	-	TRBJ2-2	CASSQTTSGRGTGELFF	TGTGCCAGCAGCCAAACAACTAGCGGGAGAGGGACCGGGGAGCTGTTTTTT
TRBV18	-	-	TRBJ2-6	CASSLDVSLGGANVLTF	TGTGCCAGCTCACTAGATGTTTCTTTGGGCGGGGCCAACGTCCTGACTTTC
TRBV21-1	-	-	TRBJ2-1	CASSNLVTSGLYNEQFF	TGTGCCAGCAGCAATTTGGTGACTAGCGGGCTTTACAATGAGCAGTTCTTC
TRBV4-3	-	-	TRBJ2-7	CASSQDRGYEQYF	TGCGCCAGCAGCCAAGATCGGGGTTACGAGCAGTACTTC
TRBV10-1	TRBD1	-	TRBJ1-5	CASSEKKGTGGPYQPQHF	TGCGCCAGCAGTGAGAAAAAGGGGACAGGGGGCCCTTATCAGCCCCAGCATTTT
TRBV30	-	-	TRBJ1-1	CAWSLVNTEAFF	TGTGCCTGGAGTCTTGTGAACACTGAAGCTTTCTTT
TRBV18	-	-	TRBJ1-5	CASSPGGAYSNQPQHF	TGTGCCAGCTCCCCAGGAGGGGCCTATAGCAATCAGCCCCAGCATTTT
TRBV2	-	once	TRBJ2-2	CASVLALTANTGELFF	TGTGCCAGCGTTCTCGCCCTGACAGCGAACACCGGGGAGCTGTTTTTT
TRBV19	TRBD1	-	TRBJ2-7	CASSMETGAYYEQYF	TGTGCCAGTAGTATGGAGACAGGGGCCTACTACGAGCAGTACTTC
TRBV4-2	TRBD2	-	TRBJ2-1	CASSQDPSGSSYNEQFF	TGTGCCAGCAGCCAAGACCCTAGCGGGAGCTCCTACAATGAGCAGTTCTTC
TRBV5-5	TRBD1	once	TRBJ1-4	CASSLLQGMPTNEKLFF	TGTGCCAGCAGCTTGTTACAGGGGATGCCAACTAATGAAAAACTGTTTTTT
TRBV18	-	-	TRBJ2-5	CASSPEETQYF	TGTGCCAGCTCACCAGAGGAGACCCAGTACTTC
TRBV6-1	-	few	TRBJ2-7	CASSEWRGGSYEQYF	TGTGCCAGCAGTGAATGGCGGGGAGGTTCCTACGAGCAGTACTTC
TRBV10-1	-	few	TRBJ2-1	CASSEGTSAGALNEQFF	TGCGCCAGCAGTGAAGGTACGTCGGCGGGGGCCTTAAATGAGCAGTTCTTC
TRBV27	-	-	TRBJ1-6	CASSPTGIAGPIRIIHPSEGLHF	TGTGCCAGCAGTCCCACCGGTATCGCGGGGCCCATTAGAATAATTCACCCCTCCGAGGGGTTACACTTT
TRBV15	TRBD1	many	TRBJ2-3	CATENGQATDTQYF	TGTGCCACCGAAAACGGACAGGCAACAGATACGCAGTATTTT
TRBV3-1/TRBV3-2	-	-	TRBJ1-1	CASSQLAGGGTEAFF	TGTGCCAGCAGCCAGCTCGCCGGGGGGGGCACTGAAGCTTTCTTT
TRBV15	TRBD2	-	TRBJ2-7	CATSRDNGRTYEQYF	TGTGCCACCAGCAGAGATAACGGGAGGACCTACGAGCAGTACTTC
TRBV28	-	-	TRBJ1-1	CASSPEGMNTEAFF	TGTGCCAGCAGTCCGGAGGGGATGAACACTGAAGCTTTCTTT
TRBV5-1	-	once	TRBJ1-1	CASRSGVMNTEAFF	TGCGCCAGCAGGTCGGGGGTTATGAACACTGAAGCTTTCTTT
TRBV12-3/TRBV12-4	TRBD2	few	TRBJ2-7	CASSRLAGAEQYF	TGTGCCAGCAGCCGGTTAGCGGGAGCCGAGCAGTACTTC
TRBV27	-	-	TRBJ1-6	CASSFSNFPESNSPLHF	TGTGCCAGCAGTTTTAGTAACTTCCCTGAATCTAATTCACCCCTCCACTTT
TRBV2	-	few	TRBJ2-2	CASIGRTGELFF	TGTGCCAGCATCGGTAGAACCGGGGAGCTGTTTTTT
TRBV29-1	TRBD2	-	TRBJ2-5	CSVAGLAVQETQYF	TGCAGCGTTGCGGGTCTAGCGGTACAAGAGACCCAGTACTTC
TRBV19	-	-	TRBJ1-6	CASSIILYSPLHF	TGTGCCAGTAGTATAATCCTTTATTCACCCCTCCACTTT
TRBV4-1	TRBD1	-	TRBJ2-3	CASSQGVVRGTDTQYF	TGCGCCAGCAGCCAAGGGGTGGTCAGGGGGACAGATACGCAGTATTTT